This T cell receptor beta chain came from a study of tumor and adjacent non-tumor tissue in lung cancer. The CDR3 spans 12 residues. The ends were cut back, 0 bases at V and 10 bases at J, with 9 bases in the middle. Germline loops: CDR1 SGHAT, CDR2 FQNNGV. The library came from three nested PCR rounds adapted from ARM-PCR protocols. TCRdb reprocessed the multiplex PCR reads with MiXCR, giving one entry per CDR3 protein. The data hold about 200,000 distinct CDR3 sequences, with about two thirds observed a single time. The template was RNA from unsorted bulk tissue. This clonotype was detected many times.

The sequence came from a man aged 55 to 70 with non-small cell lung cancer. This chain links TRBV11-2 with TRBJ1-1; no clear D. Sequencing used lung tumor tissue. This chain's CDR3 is CASSLDRVVAFF. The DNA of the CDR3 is TGTGCCAGCAGCTTAGATAGGGTTGTAGCTTTCTTT.